The 7 T cell receptor beta chains below all came from one sample that was sequenced in a study of spatial heterogeneity in lung cancer. TCRdb re-derived calls from the 5' RACE reads in MiXCR, one entry per CDR3 protein. The repertoire includes tens of thousands of distinct CDR3 sequences, approximately 12% of them detected once, and about 38% sits in the top ten. Described time point: sample taken at primary tumor resection. The source material was PBMCs, sampled at surgery. Source of these receptors: a male donor with early-stage non-small cell lung cancer.

This chain joins TRBV7-2 and TRBJ2-3; D might be TRBD2 (6 bases). Germline assignment: CDR1 SGHTA and CDR2 FQGNSA. V lost 1 base, J lost 1 base, and 15 bases lay in between. The CDR3 contains 17 residues. The CDR3 DNA follows: TGTGCCAGCAGCTTAGGCGGGGATGCTCTCGGCACAGATACGCAGTATTTT. The encoded protein is CASSLGGDALGTDTQYF.

V is TRBV30 and J is TRBJ1-1; D is undetermined. V lost 3 bases and J 6 bases, leaving 14 bases between the germline ends. Germline V gene lookup returns CDR1 GTSNPN and CDR2 SVGIG (reference sequence). This CDR3 is built from 13 residues. This chain's CDR3 is CAWSSLGRAEAFF. The CDR3 DNA sequence: TGTGCCTGGAGCTCTTTAGGGAGGGCTGAAGCTTTCTTT. The full variable domain, rest sourced from reference TRBV30 and TRBJ1-1, is SQTIHQWPATLVQPVGSPLSLECTVEGTSNPNLYWYRQAAGRGLQLLFYSVGIGQISSEVPQNLSASRPQDRQFILSSKKLLLSDSGFYLCAWSSLGRAEAFFGQGTRLTVV.

CDR3 sequence reads: CSAGYGGNTEAFF. CDR3 nucleotide sequence: TGCAGTGCTGGATACGGGGGGAACACTGAAGCTTTCTTT. The chain is built from TRBV20-1 and TRBJ1-1; TRBD1 might be the D (5 bases). The germline gives CDR1 DFQATT, CDR2 SNEGSKA (reference sequence). The CDR3 runs to 13 residues. V was cut by 5 bases and J by 1 base, with 11 bases left in between.

This chain joins TRBV14 and TRBJ2-2; D is ambiguous. Per germline, CDR1 SGHDN and CDR2 FVKESK. Trimming took 7 bases from V and 4 from J, leaving 19 bases between them. There are 16 residues in the CDR3. The CDR3, as DNA: TGTGCCAGCACCCCGAGAGTGGGTGGCGGCACCGGGGAGCTGTTTTTT. This gives the protein CASTPRVGGGTGELFF. Full variable domain (rest looked up from reference TRBV14 and TRBJ2-2): EAGVTQFPSHSVIEKGQTVTLRCDPISGHDNLYWYRRVMGKEIKFLLHFVKESKQDESGMPNNRFLAERTGGTYSTLKVQPAELEDSGVYFCASTPRVGGGTGELFFGEGSRLTVL.

This clonotype was found many times. The chain employs TRBV6-2 or TRBV6-3 and TRBJ1-5; TRBD1 aligns across 9 bases. This CDR3 has 15 residues. Germline assignment: CDR1 MNHEY and CDR2 SVGEGT. V shed 6 bases and J 2 bases; nucleotides not matched to a gene: 5. CDR3 in DNA: TGTGCCAGCAGGAGGACAGGGGTCGGCAATCAGCCCCAGCATTTT. This gives the protein CASRRTGVGNQPQHF.

The V call is TRBV5-1, the J call TRBJ2-2; 8 bases are a match to TRBD2. From germline, CDR1 is SGHRS and CDR2 YFSETQ. The CDR3 is made up of 15 amino acids. V shed 5 bases, J shed 4 bases, and the junction held 7 bases outside the gene matches. The CDR3 region is CASSRLAPSTGELFF. The CDR3, as DNA: TGCGCCAGCAGTCGACTAGCGCCAAGCACCGGGGAGCTGTTTTTT.

This clonotype has only a few counts. The J gene is TRBJ1-5, the V gene TRBV7-2; D may be TRBD1 (6 bases). The CDR3 covers 14 residues. Trimming stripped 1 base from V and 5 bases from J, with 9 bases between. The germline V gene has CDR1 SGHTA and CDR2 FQGNSA. Written as DNA, the CDR3 is TGTGCCAGCAGCTTAGGGACAGCCGATCAGCCCCAGCATTTT. It encodes CASSLGTADQPQHF.